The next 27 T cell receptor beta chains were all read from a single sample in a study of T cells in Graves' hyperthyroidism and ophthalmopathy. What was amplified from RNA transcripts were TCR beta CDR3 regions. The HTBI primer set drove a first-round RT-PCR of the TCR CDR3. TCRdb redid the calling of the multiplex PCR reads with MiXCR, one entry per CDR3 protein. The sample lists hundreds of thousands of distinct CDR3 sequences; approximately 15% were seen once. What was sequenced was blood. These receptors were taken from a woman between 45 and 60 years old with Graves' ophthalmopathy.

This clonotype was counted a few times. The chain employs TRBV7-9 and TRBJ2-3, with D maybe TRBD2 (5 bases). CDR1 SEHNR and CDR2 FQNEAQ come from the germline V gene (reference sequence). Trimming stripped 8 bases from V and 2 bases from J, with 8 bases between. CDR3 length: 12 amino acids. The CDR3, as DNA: TGTGCCAGCCAGCGGATCACAGATACGCAGTATTTT. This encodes CASQRITDTQYF.

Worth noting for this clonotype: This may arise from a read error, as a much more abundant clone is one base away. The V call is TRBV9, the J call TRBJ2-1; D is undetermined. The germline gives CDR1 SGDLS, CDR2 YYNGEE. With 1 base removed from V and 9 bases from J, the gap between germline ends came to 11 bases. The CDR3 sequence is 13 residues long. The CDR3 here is CASSVLRIGEQFF. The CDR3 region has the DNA TGTGCCAGCAGCGTACTACGGATCGGTGAGCAGTTCTTC.

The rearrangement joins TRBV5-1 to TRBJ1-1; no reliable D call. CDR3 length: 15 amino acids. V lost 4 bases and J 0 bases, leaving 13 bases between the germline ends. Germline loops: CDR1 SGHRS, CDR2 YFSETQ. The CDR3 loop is CASSRLRDMNTEAFF. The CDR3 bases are TGCGCCAGCAGCCGACTGAGAGACATGAACACTGAAGCTTTCTTT.

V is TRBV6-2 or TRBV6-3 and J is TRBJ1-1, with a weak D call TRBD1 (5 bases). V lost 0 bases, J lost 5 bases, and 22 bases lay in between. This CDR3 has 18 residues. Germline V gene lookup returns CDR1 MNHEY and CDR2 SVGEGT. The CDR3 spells CASSYSRGEMGIGTEAFF. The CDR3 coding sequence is TGTGCCAGCAGTTACTCCCGGGGGGAAATGGGTATCGGTACTGAAGCTTTCTTT.

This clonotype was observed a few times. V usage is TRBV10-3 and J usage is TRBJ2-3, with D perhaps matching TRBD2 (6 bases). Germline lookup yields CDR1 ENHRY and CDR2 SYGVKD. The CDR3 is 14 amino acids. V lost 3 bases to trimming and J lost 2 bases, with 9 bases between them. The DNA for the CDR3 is TGTGCCATCAGTGATCGGGGGACCACAGATACGCAGTATTTT. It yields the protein CAISDRGTTDTQYF.

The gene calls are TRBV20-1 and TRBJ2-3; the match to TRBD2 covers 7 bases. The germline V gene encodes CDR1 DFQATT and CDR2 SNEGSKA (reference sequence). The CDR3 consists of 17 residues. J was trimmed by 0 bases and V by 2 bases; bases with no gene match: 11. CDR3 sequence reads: CSARPTGGSGSTDTQYF. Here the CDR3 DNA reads TGCAGTGCTAGACCCACCGGGGGGAGCGGAAGCACAGATACGCAGTATTTT.

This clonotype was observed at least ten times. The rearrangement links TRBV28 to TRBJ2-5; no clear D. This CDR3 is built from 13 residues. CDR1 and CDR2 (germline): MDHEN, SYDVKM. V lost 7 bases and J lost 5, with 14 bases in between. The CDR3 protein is CASNRKGMETQYF. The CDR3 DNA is TGTGCCAGCAACCGTAAGGGAATGGAGACCCAGTACTTC.

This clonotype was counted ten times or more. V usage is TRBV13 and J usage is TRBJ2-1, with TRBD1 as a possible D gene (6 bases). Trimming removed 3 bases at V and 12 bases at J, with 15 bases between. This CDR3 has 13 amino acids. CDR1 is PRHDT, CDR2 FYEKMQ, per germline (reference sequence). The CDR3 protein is CASSFKSVGGQFF. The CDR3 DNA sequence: TGTGCCAGCAGCTTTAAGTCGGTAGGGGGGCAGTTCTTC.

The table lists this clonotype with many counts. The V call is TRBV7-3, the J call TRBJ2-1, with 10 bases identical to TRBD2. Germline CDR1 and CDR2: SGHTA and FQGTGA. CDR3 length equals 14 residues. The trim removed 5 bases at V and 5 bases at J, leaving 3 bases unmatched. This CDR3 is CASSKGLADNEQFF. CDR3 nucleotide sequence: TGTGCCAGCAGCAAAGGACTAGCGGACAATGAGCAGTTCTTC. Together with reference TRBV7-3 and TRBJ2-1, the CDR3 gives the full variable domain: GAGVSQTPSNKVTEKGKYVELRCDPISGHTALYWYRQSLGQGPEFLIYFQGTGAADDSGLPNDRFFAVRPEGSVSTLKIQRTERGDSAVYLCASSKGLADNEQFFGPGTRLTVL.

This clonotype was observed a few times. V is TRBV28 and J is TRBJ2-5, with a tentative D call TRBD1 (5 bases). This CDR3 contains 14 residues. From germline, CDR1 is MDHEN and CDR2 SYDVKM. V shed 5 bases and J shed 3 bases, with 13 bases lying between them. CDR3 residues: CASSIRQRKETQYF. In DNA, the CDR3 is TGTGCCAGCAGTATACGACAGCGAAAAGAGACCCAGTACTTC. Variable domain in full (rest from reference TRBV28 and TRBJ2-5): DVKVTQSSRYLVKRTGEKVFLECVQDMDHENMFWYRQDPGLGLRLIYFSYDVKMKEKGDIPEGYSVSREKKERFSLILESASTNQTSMYLCASSIRQRKETQYFGPGTRLLVL.

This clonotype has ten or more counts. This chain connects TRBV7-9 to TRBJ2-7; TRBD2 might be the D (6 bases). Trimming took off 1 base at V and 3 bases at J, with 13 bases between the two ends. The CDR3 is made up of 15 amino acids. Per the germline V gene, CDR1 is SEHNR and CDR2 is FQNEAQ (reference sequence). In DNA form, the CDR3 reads TGTGCCAGCAGCTTAGTCGGGAGTAGGGACTACGAGCAGTACTTC. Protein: CASSLVGSRDYEQYF.

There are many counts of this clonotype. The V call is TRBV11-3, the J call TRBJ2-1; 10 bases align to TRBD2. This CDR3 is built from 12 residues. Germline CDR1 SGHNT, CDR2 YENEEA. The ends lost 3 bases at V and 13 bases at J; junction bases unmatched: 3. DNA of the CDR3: TGTGCCAGCAGCTTCCTAGCGGGAGTTCAGTTCTTC. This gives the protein CASSFLAGVQFF.

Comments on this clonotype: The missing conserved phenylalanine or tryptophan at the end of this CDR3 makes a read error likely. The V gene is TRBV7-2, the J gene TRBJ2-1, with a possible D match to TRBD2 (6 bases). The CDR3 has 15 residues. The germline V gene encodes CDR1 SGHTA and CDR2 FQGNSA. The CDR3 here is CASSVSGSSFNEQFS. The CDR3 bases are TGTGCCAGCAGCGTTAGCGGATCTTCCTTCAATGAGCAGTTCTCC.

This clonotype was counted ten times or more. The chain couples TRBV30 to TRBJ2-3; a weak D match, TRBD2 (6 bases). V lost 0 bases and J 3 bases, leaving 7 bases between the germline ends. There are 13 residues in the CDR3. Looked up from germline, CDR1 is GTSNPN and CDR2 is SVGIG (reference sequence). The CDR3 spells CAWSVLATDTQYF. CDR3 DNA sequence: TGTGCCTGGAGTGTACTAGCAACAGATACGCAGTATTTT.

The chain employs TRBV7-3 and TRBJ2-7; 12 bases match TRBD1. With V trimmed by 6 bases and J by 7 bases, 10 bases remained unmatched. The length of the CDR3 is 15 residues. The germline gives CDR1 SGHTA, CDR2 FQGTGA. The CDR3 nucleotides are TGTGCCAGCAGTAAACGGGACAGGGGGCGCCGGGAGCAGTACTTC. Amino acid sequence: CASSKRDRGRREQYF.

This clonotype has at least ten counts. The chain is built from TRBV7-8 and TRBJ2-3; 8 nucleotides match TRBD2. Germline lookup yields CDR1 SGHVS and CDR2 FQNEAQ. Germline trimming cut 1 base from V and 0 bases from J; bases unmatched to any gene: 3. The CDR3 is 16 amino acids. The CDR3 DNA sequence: TGTGCCAGCAGCTTAGAACTAGCGGAAAGCACAGATACGCAGTATTTT. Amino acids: CASSLELAESTDTQYF.

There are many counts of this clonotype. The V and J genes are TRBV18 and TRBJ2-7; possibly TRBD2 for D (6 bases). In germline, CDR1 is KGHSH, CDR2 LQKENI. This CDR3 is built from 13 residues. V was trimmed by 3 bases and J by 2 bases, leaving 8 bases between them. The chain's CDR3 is CASSPGGTYEQYF. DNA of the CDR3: TGTGCCAGCTCACCGGGCGGGACCTACGAGCAGTACTTC. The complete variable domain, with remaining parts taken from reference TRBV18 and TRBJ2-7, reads NAGVMQNPRHLVRRRGQEARLRCSPMKGHSHVYWYRQLPEEGLKFMVYLQKENIIDESGMPKERFSAEFPKEGPSILRIQQVVRGDSAAYFCASSPGGTYEQYFGPGTRLTVT.

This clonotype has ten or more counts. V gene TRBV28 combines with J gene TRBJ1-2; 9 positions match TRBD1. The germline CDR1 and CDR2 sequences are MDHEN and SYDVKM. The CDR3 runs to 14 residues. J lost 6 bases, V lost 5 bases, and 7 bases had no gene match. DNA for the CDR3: TGTGCCAGCAGTCCGGGGGACAGGGCACATGGCTACACCTTC. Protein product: CASSPGDRAHGYTF.

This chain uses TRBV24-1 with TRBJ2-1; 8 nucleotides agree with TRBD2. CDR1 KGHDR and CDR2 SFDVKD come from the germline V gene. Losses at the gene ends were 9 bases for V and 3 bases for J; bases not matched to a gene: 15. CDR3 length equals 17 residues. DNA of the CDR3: TGTGCCACCGGCCTAACTGTGGGTAGCGGGATCTACAATGAGCAGTTCTTC. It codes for CATGLTVGSGIYNEQFF.

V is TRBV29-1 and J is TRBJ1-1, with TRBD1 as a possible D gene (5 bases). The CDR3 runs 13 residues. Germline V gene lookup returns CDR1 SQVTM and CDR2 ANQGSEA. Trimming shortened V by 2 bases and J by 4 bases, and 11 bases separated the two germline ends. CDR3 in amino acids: CSVEWGVSTEAFF. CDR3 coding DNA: TGCAGCGTTGAATGGGGGGTATCCACTGAAGCTTTCTTT. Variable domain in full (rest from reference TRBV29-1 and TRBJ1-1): SAVISQKPSRDICQRGTSLTIQCQVDSQVTMMFWYRQQPGQSLTLIATANQGSEATYESGFVIDKFPISRPNLTFSTLTVSNMSPEDSSIYLCSVEWGVSTEAFFGQGTRLTVV.

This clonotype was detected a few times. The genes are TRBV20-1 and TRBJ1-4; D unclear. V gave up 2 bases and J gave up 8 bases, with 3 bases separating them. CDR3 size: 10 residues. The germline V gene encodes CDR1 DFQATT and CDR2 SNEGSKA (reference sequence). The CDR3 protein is CSARSEKLFF. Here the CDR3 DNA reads TGCAGTGCTAGAAGCGAAAAACTGTTTTTT.

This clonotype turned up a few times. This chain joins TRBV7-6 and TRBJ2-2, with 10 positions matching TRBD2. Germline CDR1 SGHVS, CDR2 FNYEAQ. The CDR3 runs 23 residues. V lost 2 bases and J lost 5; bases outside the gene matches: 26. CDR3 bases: TGTGCCAGCAGCTTACTACGAGGTTCTTCAACCGGAGGAGCGGGAGGGGTTACCGGGGAGCTGTTTTTT. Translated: CASSLLRGSSTGGAGGVTGELFF.

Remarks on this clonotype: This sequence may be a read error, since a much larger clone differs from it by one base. CDR3 loop: CASSLSIGSGYEQFF. The DNA for the CDR3 is TGTGCCAGCAGTTTATCTATCGGGAGTGGTTACGAGCAGTTCTTC. The V gene is TRBV27, the J gene TRBJ2-7; D possibly corresponds to TRBD2 (6 bases). The J call may be incorrect, as the DNA end agrees better with TRBJ2-1. The CDR3 is made up of 15 amino acids. Germline V CDR1 and CDR2: MNHEY, SMNVEV (reference sequence).

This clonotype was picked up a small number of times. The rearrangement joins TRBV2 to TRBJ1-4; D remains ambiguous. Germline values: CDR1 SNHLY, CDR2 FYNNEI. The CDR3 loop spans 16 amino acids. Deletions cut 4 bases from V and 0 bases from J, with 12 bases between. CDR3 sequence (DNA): TGTGCCAGCAGTGGGGCTGGGGTCGCAACTAATGAAAAACTGTTTTTT. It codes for CASSGAGVATNEKLFF.

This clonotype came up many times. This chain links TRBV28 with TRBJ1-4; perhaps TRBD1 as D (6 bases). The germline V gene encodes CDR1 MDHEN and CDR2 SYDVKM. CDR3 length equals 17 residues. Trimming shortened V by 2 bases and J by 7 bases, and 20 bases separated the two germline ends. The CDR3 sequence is CASSLRDFRGLGEKLFF. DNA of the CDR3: TGTGCCAGCAGTTTACGGGACTTCAGGGGCCTCGGTGAAAAACTGTTTTTT.

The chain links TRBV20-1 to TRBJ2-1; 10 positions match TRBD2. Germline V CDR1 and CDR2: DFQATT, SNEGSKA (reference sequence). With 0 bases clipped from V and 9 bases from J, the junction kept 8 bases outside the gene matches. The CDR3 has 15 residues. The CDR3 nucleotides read TGCAGTGCTAGAGACCCTAGCGGGAGTTGGGGTGAGCAGTTCTTC. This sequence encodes CSARDPSGSWGEQFF.

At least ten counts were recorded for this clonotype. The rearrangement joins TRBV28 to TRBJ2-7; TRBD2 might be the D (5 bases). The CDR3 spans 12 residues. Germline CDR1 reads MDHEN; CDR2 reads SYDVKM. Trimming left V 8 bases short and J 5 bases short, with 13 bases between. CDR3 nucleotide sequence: TGTGCCAGCGAATCGGGAATGGACGAGCAGTACTTC. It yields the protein CASESGMDEQYF. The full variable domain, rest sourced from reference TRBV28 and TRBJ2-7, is DVKVTQSSRYLVKRTGEKVFLECVQDMDHENMFWYRQDPGLGLRLIYFSYDVKMKEKGDIPEGYSVSREKKERFSLILESASTNQTSMYLCASESGMDEQYFGPGTRLTVT.